Each of the 13 T cell receptor beta chains below was sequenced from the same sample in a study of blood T cell repertoires in COVID-19. Using immunoSEQ multiplex PCR, the repertoire was profiled, and TCRdb retains in-frame clones only, with some absent. The sample records 160,000 or so clones, around 80% being singletons. Sequenced sample: peripheral blood. The receptors were sampled from a woman between 65 and 79 years old with acute or convalescent COVID-19.

This chain uses TRBV6-1 with TRBJ2-5; weak D call: TRBD1 (6 bases). Trimming stripped 2 bases from V and 5 bases from J, with 15 bases between. Looked up from germline, CDR1 is MNHNS and CDR2 is SASEGT. CDR3 length: 15 residues. Here the CDR3 DNA reads TGTGCCAGCAGTGAAATGCAGGGGCGTCAGGAGACCCAGTACTTC. Protein sequence: CASSEMQGRQETQYF.

V is TRBV7-2 and J is TRBJ2-1; TRBD1 aligns across 9 bases. Germline V CDR1 and CDR2: SGHTA, FQGNSA. J was trimmed by 4 bases and V by 6 bases; bases with no gene match: 7. The CDR3 is 15 amino acids. The CDR3: CASRVTGGPYNEQFF. The CDR3 nucleotides are TGTGCCAGCAGAGTAACAGGGGGCCCTTACAATGAGCAGTTCTTC.

The V and J genes are TRBV5-1 and TRBJ2-7; perhaps TRBD1 as D (5 bases). Trimming stripped 4 bases from V and 6 bases from J, with 17 bases between. The CDR3 covers 14 residues. Germline V CDR1 and CDR2: SGHRS, YFSETQ. CDR3 residues: CASSRDVGRGEQYF. The CDR3 coding sequence is TGCGCCAGCAGCCGTGACGTGGGTAGGGGCGAGCAGTACTTC.

This chain joins TRBV9 and TRBJ2-2; D perhaps matches TRBD1 (6 bases). CDR3 length equals 16 residues. The V end lost 1 base, the J end lost 6 bases, and 16 bases lay between the germline ends. CDR1 is SGDLS, CDR2 YYNGEE, per germline. CDR3 sequence: CASSVNWQGYSGELFF. The DNA for the CDR3 is TGTGCCAGCAGCGTAAATTGGCAGGGGTACTCCGGGGAGCTGTTTTTT.

The chain has TRBV2 and TRBJ2-3; 9 bases are shared with TRBD1. Germline trimming cut 4 bases from V and 3 bases from J; bases unmatched to any gene: 5. The CDR3 length is 15 residues. Per the germline V gene, CDR1 is SNHLY and CDR2 is FYNNEI. The CDR3: CASSAGTGLTDTQYF. CDR3 DNA sequence: TGTGCCAGCAGTGCCGGGACAGGGTTGACAGATACGCAGTATTTT.

Of note for this clone: In the same sample, other DNA sequences code for this CDR3. The chain joins TRBV2 to TRBJ2-5, with D uncertain. From germline, CDR1 is SNHLY and CDR2 FYNNEI. The ends were cut back, 4 bases at V and 0 bases at J, with 6 bases in the middle. The CDR3 length is 13 residues. CDR3 nucleotide sequence: TGTGCCAGCAGTGTGCGGTACCAAGAGACCCAGTACTTC. Its translation is CASSVRYQETQYF. Full variable domain (outside the CDR3, taken from reference TRBV2 and TRBJ2-5): EPEVTQTPSHQVTQMGQEVILRCVPISNHLYFYWYRQILGQKVEFLVSFYNNEISEKSEIFDDQFSVERPDGSNFTLKIRSTKLEDSAMYFCASSVRYQETQYFGPGTRLLVL.

This clone was observed a handful of times. V and J are TRBV6-5 and TRBJ1-6; D is ambiguous. V lost 5 bases, J lost 13 bases, and 12 bases lay in between. From germline, CDR1 is MNHEY and CDR2 SVGAGI. CDR3 length equals 12 residues. CDR3 DNA sequence: TGTGCCAGCAGTCCAGACACTTCTCCCCTCCACTTT. It is translated as CASSPDTSPLHF.

The V gene is TRBV23-1, the J gene TRBJ2-1; unclear D gene. TRBV23-1 falls under the ORF class, with uncertain function. This CDR3 is 16 amino acids long. Deletions cut 3 bases from V and 0 bases from J, with 12 bases between. CDR3 region: CASSHPSPSSYNEQFF. The CDR3 DNA is TGCGCCAGCAGTCATCCAAGCCCTAGCTCCTACAATGAGCAGTTCTTC.

This clone was recorded once. The chain joins TRBV18 to TRBJ1-4, with 8 bases aligning to TRBD1. Germline V CDR1 and CDR2: KGHSH, LQKENI. The J segment lost 10 bases and the V segment lost 2 bases, leaving 9 bases of the junction unmatched. This CDR3 contains 15 residues. CDR3 nucleotide sequence: TGTGCCAGCTCACCAGTCCCGGGACAGGAGGGAAAACTGTTTTTT. Its translation: CASSPVPGQEGKLFF.

This chain joins TRBV2 and TRBJ1-5; 8 nucleotides line up with TRBD1. The germline gives CDR1 SNHLY, CDR2 FYNNEI. V shed 4 bases, J shed 1 base, and the junction held 6 bases outside the gene matches. This CDR3 region has 16 residues. CDR3 sequence reads: CASSAVDRVSNQPQHF. Here the CDR3 DNA reads TGTGCCAGCAGTGCAGTGGACAGGGTCAGCAATCAGCCCCAGCATTTT.

V usage is TRBV11-2 and J usage is TRBJ2-3, with 9 bases that match TRBD2. Trimming at V came to 1 base and at J to 3 bases, leaving 5 bases not matched to a gene. The CDR3 has 16 amino acids. The V gene's germline CDR1 is SGHAT and CDR2 FQNNGV. CDR3: CASSLGRGGRTDTQYF. CDR3 nucleotides: TGTGCCAGCAGCTTAGGGCGGGGGGGCAGGACAGATACGCAGTATTTT.

The chain is built from TRBV6-5 and TRBJ1-3; D perhaps matches TRBD1 (5 bases). Trimming took 3 bases from V and 7 from J, leaving 13 bases between them. The germline CDR1 and CDR2 sequences are MNHEY and SVGAGI. The length of the CDR3 is 14 residues. CDR3 nucleotide sequence: TGTGCCAGCAGTTATCAGGGCTCCGGGAACACCATATATTTT. This codes for CASSYQGSGNTIYF.

This clone appeared once. The CDR3 region is CAWTVSGGAAFRELFF. CDR3 coding DNA: TGTGCCTGGACCGTTAGCGGGGGGGCTGCTTTCAGGGAGCTGTTTTTT. The chain uses TRBV30 and TRBJ2-2; 11 bases map to TRBD2. The CDR3 is 16 residues long. Germline V gene data show CDR1 as GTSNPN and CDR2 as SVGIG (reference sequence). Trimming cost V 4 bases and J 9 bases; bases outside gene matches: 13.